Listed here are 21 T cell receptor beta chains from one sample, sequenced in a study of T-cell memory formation after mild COVID-19. TCRdb reprocessed the 5' RACE reads with MiXCR, giving one entry per CDR3 protein. The sample lists approximately 570,000 distinct CDR3 sequences, about a sixth occurring once. The sample consisted of PBMCs or a T cell subset sorted from them (not recorded which). The origin of the receptors is an adult woman who had mild COVID-19 (a few samples of this study predate the infection). Cell type and time point are not known.

This clonotype was observed at least ten times. The V call is TRBV3-1, the J call TRBJ2-5; TRBD1 agrees at 7 bases. The junction had 5 bases not matched to a gene; V was cut back by 6 bases and J by 1 base. Germline V CDR1 and CDR2: LGHDT, YNNKEL (reference sequence). The CDR3 length is 14 residues. The CDR3 protein is CASSRGTAQETQYF. The CDR3 coding sequence is TGTGCCAGCAGTCGAGGGACAGCCCAAGAGACCCAGTACTTC.

CDR3 DNA: TGTGCCAGCAGTTACCTGGGACAGGGGGCGCCCAATGAGCAGTTCTTC. This encodes CASSYLGQGAPNEQFF. The rearrangement uses TRBV6-5 and TRBJ2-1, with 12 bases matching TRBD1. The ends lost 2 bases at V and 6 bases at J; junction bases unmatched: 5. Germline lookup yields CDR1 MNHEY and CDR2 SVGAGI. This CDR3 has 16 residues.

CDR3 sequence reads: CASRRTGAAGPTDTQYF. CDR3 nucleotides: TGTGCCAGCAGACGGACAGGGGCCGCAGGTCCCACAGATACGCAGTATTTT. The chain combines TRBV6-5 with TRBJ2-3; 9 bases fit TRBD1. The V gene's germline CDR1 is MNHEY and CDR2 SVGAGI. The CDR3 totals 17 residues. V gave up 6 bases and J gave up 2 bases; unmatched junction bases: 12.

J is TRBJ2-6 and V is TRBV7-8; D might be TRBD1 (5 bases). CDR1 and CDR2 from the germline V gene are SGHVS and FQNEAQ. The CDR3 covers 16 residues. Trimming shortened V by 5 bases and J by 0 bases, and 11 bases separated the two germline ends. The CDR3 DNA is TGTGCCAGCAGCACTGTCGACAGCTCTGGGGCCAACGTCCTGACTTTC. Translated: CASSTVDSSGANVLTF. Full variable domain (missing parts from reference TRBV7-8 and TRBJ2-6): GAGVSQSPRYKVAKRGQDVALRCDPISGHVSLFWYQQALGQGPEFLTYFQNEAQLDKSGLPSDRFFAERPEGSVSTLKIQRTQQEDSAVYLCASSTVDSSGANVLTFGAGSRLTVL.

This rearrangement joins TRBV6-5 to TRBJ2-5; 7 bases are a match to TRBD2. The CDR3 length is 15 residues. With 6 bases clipped from V and 5 bases from J, the junction kept 12 bases outside the gene matches. Germline V gene sequence: CDR1 MNHEY, CDR2 SVGAGI. CDR3 sequence (DNA): TGTGCCAGCAGCCTTTTAGCGGGCCTTCCCGAGACCCAGTACTTC. Encoded protein: CASSLLAGLPETQYF.

This clonotype occurred a few times. In DNA form, the CDR3 reads TGCAGTAGGCCGGCAGGGAACACTGAAGCTTTCTTT. Its protein product is CSRPAGNTEAFF. J is TRBJ1-1 and V is TRBV20-1; no clear D gene. Per germline, CDR1 DFQATT and CDR2 SNEGSKA (reference sequence). The CDR3 has 12 residues. The germline V and J ends were trimmed by 8 bases and 1 base, with 11 bases remaining between them.

The J gene is TRBJ2-1, the V gene TRBV15; no clear D. V lost 3 bases and J lost 0, with 6 bases in between. Germline assignment: CDR1 LNHNV and CDR2 YYDKDF (reference sequence). This CDR3 is built from 14 residues. CDR3 sequence: CATSSQSSYNEQFF. CDR3 nucleotide sequence: TGTGCCACCAGCAGCCAAAGCTCCTACAATGAGCAGTTCTTC.

This chain joins TRBV29-1 and TRBJ2-1, with a tentative D call TRBD2 (6 bases). Germline lookup yields CDR1 SQVTM and CDR2 ANQGSEA. The germline V and J ends were trimmed by 4 bases and 2 bases, with 15 bases remaining between them. The CDR3 is 15 residues long. This chain's CDR3 is CSVGGGDLTYNEQFF. In DNA, the CDR3 is TGCAGCGTTGGGGGAGGAGATCTGACCTACAATGAGCAGTTCTTC.

This clonotype was seen a handful of times. The rearrangement uses TRBV2 and TRBJ1-6, with D uncertain. Germline-derived CDR1 and CDR2 are SNHLY and FYNNEI. The CDR3 totals 16 residues. V lost 6 bases, J lost 7 bases, and 19 bases lay in between. In nucleotides, the CDR3 is TGTGCCAGCAGCGCAAGCAGCACCCGCCGGAATTCACCCCTCCACTTT. Residues: CASSASSTRRNSPLHF.

The chain employs TRBV20-1 and TRBJ2-1; D not certain. V lost 0 bases to trimming and J lost 4 bases, with 13 bases between them. The CDR3 is 15 amino acids. From germline, CDR1 is DFQATT and CDR2 SNEGSKA (reference sequence). As DNA, the CDR3 is TGCAGTGCTAGAGACCGGGTCCACATGTACAATGAGCAGTTCTTC. It specifies CSARDRVHMYNEQFF.

This clonotype was detected once. This chain links TRBV19 with TRBJ2-5; possibly TRBD1 for D (6 bases). Trimming pared 1 base from V and 2 bases from J, leaving 11 bases between. Per germline, CDR1 LNHDA and CDR2 SQIVND (reference sequence). The length of the CDR3 is 15 residues. The CDR3 protein is CASSIVADSQETQYF. CDR3 bases: TGTGCCAGTAGTATAGTCGCGGACAGTCAAGAGACCCAGTACTTC.

V usage is TRBV29-1 and J usage is TRBJ2-3; 7 nucleotides align to TRBD1. The CDR3 runs 13 residues. The trim removed 6 bases at V and 4 bases at J, leaving 7 bases unmatched. Germline V gene lookup returns CDR1 SQVTM and CDR2 ANQGSEA. The CDR3 region has the DNA TGCAGCGTCAAACCCGGGACAGCAGATACGCAGTATTTT. The encoded protein is CSVKPGTADTQYF.

This clonotype was detected a few times. The chain has TRBV6-5 and TRBJ2-1; unclear D gene. The CDR3 extends over 14 amino acids. The V gene lost 6 bases and the J gene lost 8 bases, with 17 bases spanning the gap. The V gene's germline CDR1 is MNHEY and CDR2 SVGAGI. In nucleotides, the CDR3 is TGTGCCAGCAGCCGCTTCCCTGGGTACGATGAGCAGTTCTTC. This gives the protein CASSRFPGYDEQFF.

This clonotype has a handful of counts. The chain is built from TRBV28 and TRBJ2-7; 9 nucleotides match TRBD1. CDR3 length equals 15 residues. CDR1 is MDHEN, CDR2 SYDVKM, per germline. V shed 6 bases and J 6 bases; nucleotides not matched to a gene: 12. The CDR3 DNA follows: TGTGCCAGCAGACCGTGGGGACAGGGTAGTCTCGAGCAGTACTTC. This sequence encodes CASRPWGQGSLEQYF.

This clonotype was found a few times. DNA for the CDR3: TGTGCCAGCACCCGGGACAGGGGTTCCACCGGGGAGCTGTTTTTT. This gives the protein CASTRDRGSTGELFF. The chain recombines TRBV3-1 with TRBJ2-2; the match to TRBD1 covers 10 bases. V gave up 7 bases and J gave up 4 bases; unmatched junction bases: 6. CDR3 length equals 15 residues. Germline assignment: CDR1 LGHDT and CDR2 YNNKEL (reference sequence).

This clonotype was counted only a few times. The chain links TRBV29-1 to TRBJ2-3; possibly TRBD1 for D (5 bases). The CDR3 runs to 15 residues. Looked up from germline, CDR1 is SQVTM and CDR2 is ANQGSEA. The V gene lost 6 bases and the J gene lost 0 bases, with 16 bases spanning the gap. The CDR3 loop reads CSVVVGLTSTDTQYF. The DNA of the CDR3 is TGCAGCGTGGTGGTGGGGCTTACTAGCACAGATACGCAGTATTTT.

The chain employs TRBV7-9 and TRBJ2-2; D call uncertain. Looked up from germline, CDR1 is SEHNR and CDR2 is FQNEAQ (reference sequence). The ends were cut back, 3 bases at V and 4 bases at J, with 15 bases in the middle. The length of the CDR3 is 16 residues. CDR3 protein: CASSFPVFGSTGELFF. As DNA, the CDR3 is TGTGCCAGCAGCTTTCCGGTTTTCGGCAGCACCGGGGAGCTGTTTTTT.

The gene calls are TRBV4-1 and TRBJ2-3, with D possibly called TRBD1 or TRBD2 (6 bases each). This CDR3 comprises 14 residues. The V gene lost 10 bases and the J gene lost 5 bases, with 19 bases spanning the gap. Per the germline V gene, CDR1 is MGHRA and CDR2 is YSYEKL. In nucleotides, the CDR3 is TGCGCCACCACAGGGACTCTGGATAGAGATACGCAGTATTTT. Translated: CATTGTLDRDTQYF.

This clonotype was detected a few times. The V call is TRBV7-9, the J call TRBJ2-5; 7 bases agree with TRBD2. CDR3 size: 14 residues. CDR1 and CDR2 (germline): SEHNR, FQNEAQ (reference sequence). V lost 1 base to trimming and J lost 6 bases; unmatched junction nucleotides: 5. CDR3 region: CASSLGGSGKTQYF. The CDR3 DNA sequence: TGTGCCAGCAGCTTAGGCGGGAGCGGTAAGACCCAGTACTTC.

The sample holds one count of this clonotype. This chain links TRBV4-1 with TRBJ1-4; D uncertain. Germline CDR1 is MGHRA and CDR2 is YSYEKL. Trimming pared 2 bases from V and 6 bases from J, leaving 10 bases between. CDR3 size: 14 residues. The CDR3 DNA is TGCGCCAGCAGCCAAAGGGAAAAGGATGAAAAACTGTTTTTT. Its protein product is CASSQREKDEKLFF.

This clonotype occurred a few times. The rearrangement links TRBV7-3 to TRBJ1-6; the D is unclear. Germline loops: CDR1 SGHTA, CDR2 FQGTGA. This CDR3 is built from 10 residues. With 1 base removed from V and 19 bases from J, the gap between germline ends came to 8 bases. DNA for the CDR3: TGTGCCAGCAGCTTAAGGCACCCTCACTTT. It is translated as CASSLRHPHF.